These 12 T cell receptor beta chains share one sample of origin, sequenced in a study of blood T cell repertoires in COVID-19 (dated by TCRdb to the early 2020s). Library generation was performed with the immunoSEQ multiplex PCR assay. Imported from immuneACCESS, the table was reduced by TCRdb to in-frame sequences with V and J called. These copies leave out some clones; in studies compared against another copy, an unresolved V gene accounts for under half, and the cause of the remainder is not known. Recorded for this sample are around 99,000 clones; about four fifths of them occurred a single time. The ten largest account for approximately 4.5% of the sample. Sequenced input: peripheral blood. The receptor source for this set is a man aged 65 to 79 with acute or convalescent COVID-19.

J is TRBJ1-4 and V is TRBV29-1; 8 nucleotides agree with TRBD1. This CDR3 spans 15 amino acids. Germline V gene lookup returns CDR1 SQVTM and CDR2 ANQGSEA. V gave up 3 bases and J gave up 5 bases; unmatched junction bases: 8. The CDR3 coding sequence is TGCAGCGTTGAGGGAGCCGGGACAGGAAATGAAAAACTGTTTTTT. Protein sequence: CSVEGAGTGNEKLFF.

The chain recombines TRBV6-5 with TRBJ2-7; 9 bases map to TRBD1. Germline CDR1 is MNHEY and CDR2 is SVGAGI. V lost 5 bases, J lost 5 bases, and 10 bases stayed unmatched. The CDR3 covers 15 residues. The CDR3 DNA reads TGTGCCAGCAGTCTCACCGGGACAGGGAGTAACGAGCAGTACTTC. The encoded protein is CASSLTGTGSNEQYF.

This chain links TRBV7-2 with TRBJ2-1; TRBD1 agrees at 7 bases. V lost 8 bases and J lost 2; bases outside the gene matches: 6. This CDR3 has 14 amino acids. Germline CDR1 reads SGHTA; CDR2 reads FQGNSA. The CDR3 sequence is CASCETGPYNEQFF. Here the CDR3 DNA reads TGTGCCAGCTGCGAGACAGGGCCCTACAATGAGCAGTTCTTC.

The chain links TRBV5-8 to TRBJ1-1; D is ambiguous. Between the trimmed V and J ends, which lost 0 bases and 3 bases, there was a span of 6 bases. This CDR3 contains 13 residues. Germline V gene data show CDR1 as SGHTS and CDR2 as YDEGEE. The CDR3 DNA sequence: TGTGCCAGCAGCTTGGACAGCTACACTGAAGCTTTCTTT. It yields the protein CASSLDSYTEAFF.

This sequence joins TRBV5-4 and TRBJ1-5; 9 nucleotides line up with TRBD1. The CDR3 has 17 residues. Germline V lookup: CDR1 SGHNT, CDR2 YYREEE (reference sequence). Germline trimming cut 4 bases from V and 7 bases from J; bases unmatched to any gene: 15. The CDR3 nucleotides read TGTGCCAGCAGCCTCCTATTCTGGGGACAGGGTCGCCAGCCCCAGCATTTT. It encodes CASSLLFWGQGRQPQHF. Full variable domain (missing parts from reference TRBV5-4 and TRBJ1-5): ETGVTQSPTHLIKTRGQQVTLRCSSQSGHNTVSWYQQALGQGPQFIFQYYREEENGRGNFPPRFSGLQFPNYSSELNVNALELDDSALYLCASSLLFWGQGRQPQHFGDGTRLSIL.

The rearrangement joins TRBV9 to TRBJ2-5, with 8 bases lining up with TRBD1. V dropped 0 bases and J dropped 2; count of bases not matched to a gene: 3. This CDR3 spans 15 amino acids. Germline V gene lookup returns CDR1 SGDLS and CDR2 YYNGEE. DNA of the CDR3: TGTGCCAGCAGCGTAGGACAGGGGCCACAAGAGACCCAGTACTTC. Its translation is CASSVGQGPQETQYF.

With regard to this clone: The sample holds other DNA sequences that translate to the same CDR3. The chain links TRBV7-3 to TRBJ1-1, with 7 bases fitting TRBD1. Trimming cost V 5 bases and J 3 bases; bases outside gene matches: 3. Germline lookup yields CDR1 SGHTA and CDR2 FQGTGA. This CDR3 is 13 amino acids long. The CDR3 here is CASSRQGDTEAFF. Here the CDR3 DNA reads TGTGCCAGCAGCCGACAGGGTGACACTGAAGCTTTCTTT.

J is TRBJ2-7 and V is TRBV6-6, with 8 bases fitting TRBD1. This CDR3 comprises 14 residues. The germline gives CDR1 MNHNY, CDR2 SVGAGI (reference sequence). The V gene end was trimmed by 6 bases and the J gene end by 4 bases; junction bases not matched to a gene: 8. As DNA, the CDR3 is TGTGCCAGCAGGGCCGGGACAGGAAGGTACGAGCAGTACTTC. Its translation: CASRAGTGRYEQYF.

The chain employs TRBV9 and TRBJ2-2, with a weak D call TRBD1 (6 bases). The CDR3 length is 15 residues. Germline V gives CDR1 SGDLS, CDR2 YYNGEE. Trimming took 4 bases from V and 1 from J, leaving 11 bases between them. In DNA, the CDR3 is TGTGCCAGCAGCCTACAGGGACAGAACACCGGGGAGCTGTTTTTT. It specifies CASSLQGQNTGELFF. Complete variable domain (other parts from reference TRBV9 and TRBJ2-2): DSGVTQTPKHLITATGQRVTLRCSPRSGDLSVYWYQQSLDQGLQFLIQYYNGEERAKGNILERFSAQQFPDLHSELNLSSLELGDSALYFCASSLQGQNTGELFFGEGSRLTVL.

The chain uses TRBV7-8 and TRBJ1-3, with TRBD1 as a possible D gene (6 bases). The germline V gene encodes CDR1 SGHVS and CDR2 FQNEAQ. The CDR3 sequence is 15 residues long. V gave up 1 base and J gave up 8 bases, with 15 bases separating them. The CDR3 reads CASSLEGQPGYTIYF. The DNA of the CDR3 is TGTGCCAGCAGCTTAGAGGGACAACCGGGGTACACCATATATTTT.

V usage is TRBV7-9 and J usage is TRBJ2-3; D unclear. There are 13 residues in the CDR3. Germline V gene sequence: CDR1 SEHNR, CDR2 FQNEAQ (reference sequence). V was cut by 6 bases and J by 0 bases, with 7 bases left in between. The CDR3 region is CASSIPSTDTQYF. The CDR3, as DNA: TGTGCCAGCAGTATTCCTAGCACAGATACGCAGTATTTT.

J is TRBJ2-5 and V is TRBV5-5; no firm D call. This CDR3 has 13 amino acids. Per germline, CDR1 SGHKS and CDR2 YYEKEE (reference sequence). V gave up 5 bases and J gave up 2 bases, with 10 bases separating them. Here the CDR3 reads CASRGPPQETQYF. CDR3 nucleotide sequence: TGTGCCAGCAGGGGCCCTCCTCAAGAGACCCAGTACTTC.